This T cell receptor beta chain was sequenced during a study of blood T cell repertoires in COVID-19. Study details: COVID-19 samples from acute and convalescent phases originated in the United States, Italy and Spain.

Using immunoSEQ multiplex PCR, the repertoire was profiled, and TCRdb retains in-frame clones only, with some absent. This sample has about 160,000 clones; about 81% occur once, and the top ten carry 11%. This CDR3 is built from 15 residues. CDR1 is MNHNS, CDR2 SASEGT, per germline. J was trimmed by 0 bases and V by 2 bases; bases with no gene match: 3. This chain joins TRBV6-1 and TRBJ1-1, with 7 bases that match TRBD1. The source of this sequence is a man aged 60 to 69 with active or convalescent COVID-19. Sequenced: peripheral blood. The CDR3 nucleotides read TGTGCCAGCAGTGAACTGACAGGGATGAACACTGAAGCTTTCTTT. It yields the protein CASSELTGMNTEAFF.